One and the same sample provided the 4 T cell receptor beta chains below, sequenced in a study of blood T cell repertoires in COVID-19. The method was immunoSEQ multiplex PCR; TCRdb's version includes in-frame clones alone and lacks a portion of them. The data contain 210,000 or so clones, 80% to 90% of them singletons. The specimen sequenced was peripheral blood. The origin of the receptors is an elderly woman with acute or convalescent COVID-19.

The gene calls are TRBV4-1 and TRBJ2-3, with unresolved D. CDR1 is MGHRA, CDR2 YSYEKL, per germline. The CDR3 runs to 16 residues. Between the trimmed V and J ends, which lost 4 bases and 0 bases, there was a span of 14 bases. In nucleotides, the CDR3 is TGCGCCAGCAGCCGCGCGCCAACTACTAGCACAGATACGCAGTATTTT. This gives the protein CASSRAPTTSTDTQYF.

The sample holds many counts of this clone. As DNA, the CDR3 is TGTGCCAGCAGCATAGGACCGGGAAGCTCCTACGAGCAGTACTTC. This translates into CASSIGPGSSYEQYF. V is TRBV7-2 and J is TRBJ2-7; possibly TRBD2 for D (5 bases). Germline-derived CDR1 and CDR2 are SGHTA and FQGNSA. This CDR3 contains 15 residues. Trimming took 5 bases from V and 0 from J, leaving 14 bases between them.

This clone was counted a few times. The chain recombines TRBV7-6 with TRBJ2-1; 7 nucleotides agree with TRBD2. Unmatched junction bases numbered 2, after V lost 2 bases and J lost 1 base. The CDR3 is 15 amino acids. Germline assignment: CDR1 SGHVS and CDR2 FNYEAQ. The CDR3 bases are TGTGCCAGCAGCTTACTAGCGGTGTCCTACAATGAGCAGTTCTTC. Encoded protein: CASSLLAVSYNEQFF. Full variable domain (rest looked up from reference TRBV7-6 and TRBJ2-1): GAGVSQSPRYKVTKRGQDVALRCDPISGHVSLYWYRQALGQGPEFLTYFNYEAQQDKSGLPNDRFSAERPEGSISTLTIQRTEQRDSAMYRCASSLLAVSYNEQFFGPGTRLTVL.

The CDR3 spells CASSSLGTVPYEQYF. The CDR3 DNA is TGTGCCAGCAGTTCCCTCGGGACAGTTCCCTACGAGCAGTACTTC. The gene calls are TRBV6-5 and TRBJ2-7, with 7 nucleotides matching TRBD1. The CDR3 is 15 amino acids. Germline V gene sequence: CDR1 MNHEY, CDR2 SVGAGI. With V trimmed by 4 bases and J by 2 bases, 8 bases remained unmatched.